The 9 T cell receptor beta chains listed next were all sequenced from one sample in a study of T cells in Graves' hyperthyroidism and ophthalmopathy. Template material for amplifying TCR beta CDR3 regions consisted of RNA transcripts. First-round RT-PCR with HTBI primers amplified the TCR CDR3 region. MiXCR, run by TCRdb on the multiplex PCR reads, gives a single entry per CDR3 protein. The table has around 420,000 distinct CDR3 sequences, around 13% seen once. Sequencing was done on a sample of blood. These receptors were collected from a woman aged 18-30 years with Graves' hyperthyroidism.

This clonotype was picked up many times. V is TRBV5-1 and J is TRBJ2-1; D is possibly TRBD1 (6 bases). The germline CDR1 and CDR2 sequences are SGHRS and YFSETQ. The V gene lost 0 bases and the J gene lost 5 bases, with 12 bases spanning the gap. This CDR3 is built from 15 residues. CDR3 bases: TGCGCCAGCAGCTTGGGGCCAGGGGTGAACAATGAGCAGTTCTTC. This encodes CASSLGPGVNNEQFF.

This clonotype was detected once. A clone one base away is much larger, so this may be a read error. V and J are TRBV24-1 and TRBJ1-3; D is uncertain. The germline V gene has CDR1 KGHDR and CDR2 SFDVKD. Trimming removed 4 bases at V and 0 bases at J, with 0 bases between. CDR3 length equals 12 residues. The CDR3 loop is CATSDSGNTIYF. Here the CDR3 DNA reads TGTGCCACCAGTGACTCTGGAAACACCATATATTTT.

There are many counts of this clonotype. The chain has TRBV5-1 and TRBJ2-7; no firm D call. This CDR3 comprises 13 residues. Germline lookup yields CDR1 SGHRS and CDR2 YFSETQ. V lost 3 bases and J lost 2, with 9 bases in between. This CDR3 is CASSSDGTYEQYF. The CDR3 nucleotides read TGCGCCAGCAGCTCGGACGGAACCTACGAGCAGTACTTC.

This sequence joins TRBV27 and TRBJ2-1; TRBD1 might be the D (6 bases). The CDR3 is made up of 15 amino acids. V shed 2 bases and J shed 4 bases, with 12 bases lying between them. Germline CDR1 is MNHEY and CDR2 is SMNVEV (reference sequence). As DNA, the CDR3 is TGTGCCAGCAGTTTACTAGGACAGCAATACAATGAGCAGTTCTTC. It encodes CASSLLGQQYNEQFF.

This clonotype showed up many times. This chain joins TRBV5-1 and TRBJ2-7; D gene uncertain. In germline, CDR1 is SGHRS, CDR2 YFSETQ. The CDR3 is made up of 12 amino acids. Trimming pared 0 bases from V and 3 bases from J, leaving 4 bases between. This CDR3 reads CASSLGRYEQYF. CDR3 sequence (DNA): TGCGCCAGCAGCTTGGGCCGCTACGAGCAGTACTTC.

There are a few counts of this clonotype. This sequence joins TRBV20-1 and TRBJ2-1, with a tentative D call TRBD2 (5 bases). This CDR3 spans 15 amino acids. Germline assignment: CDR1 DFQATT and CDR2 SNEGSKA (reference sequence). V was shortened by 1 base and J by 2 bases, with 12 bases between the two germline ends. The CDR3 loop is CSARGTPPTYNEQFF. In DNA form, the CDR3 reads TGCAGTGCTAGAGGGACTCCACCGACCTACAATGAGCAGTTCTTC.

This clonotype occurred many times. The CDR3 protein is CSATKTGSTGTEAFF. CDR3 sequence (DNA): TGCAGTGCTACCAAGACAGGGTCGACAGGCACTGAAGCTTTCTTT. J is TRBJ1-1 and V is TRBV20-1, with 7 nucleotides matching TRBD1. The CDR3 covers 15 residues. V was clipped by 4 bases and J by 4 bases; unmatched bases: 12. Germline V gene data show CDR1 as DFQATT and CDR2 as SNEGSKA (reference sequence).

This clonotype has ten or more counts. CDR3 DNA sequence: TGTGCCAGCAGTTTTGGGGGCAGGGACACTGAAGCTTTCTTT. Protein: CASSFGGRDTEAFF. The rearrangement uses TRBV28 and TRBJ1-1; D is possibly TRBD1 (6 bases). V was trimmed by 3 bases and J by 3 bases, leaving 11 bases between them. The CDR3 is 14 residues long. In germline, CDR1 is MDHEN, CDR2 SYDVKM.

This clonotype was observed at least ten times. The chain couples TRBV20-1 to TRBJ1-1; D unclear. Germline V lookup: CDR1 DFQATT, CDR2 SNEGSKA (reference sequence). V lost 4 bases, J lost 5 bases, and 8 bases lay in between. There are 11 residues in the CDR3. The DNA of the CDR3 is TGCAGTGCTACTGAAGGGACTGAAGCTTTCTTT. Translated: CSATEGTEAFF.